This T cell receptor beta chain was observed in a study of T cell responses to AZD1222 COVID-19 vaccine. Study-level information: Analyses pooled second doses at about 4 or about 12 weeks. Notes on the study in general: It was only after the peak T cell response that any repertoires were sampled. In the spike-specific TCR repertoire, nearly half reportedly target unmutated variant regions. Possibly, clonal diversity was underestimated; donors were largely white British and included more females.

For this clone: Its specificity is unknown.

Profiling relied on immunoSEQ multiplex PCR, and the TCRdb table lists in-frame clones only, not all of them. The sample comprises some 110,000 clones, 89% of which are singletons, and roughly 3.9% rests with the top ten. The V and J ends lost 6 bases and 3 bases, in that order; junction bases with no gene match: 4. Germline V CDR1 and CDR2: MNHEY, SVGAGI. The CDR3 loop spans 15 amino acids. Sequencing was performed on peripheral blood, taken on day 0 of AZD1222 vaccination. The chain uses TRBV6-5 and TRBJ2-5, with TRBD2 matching 13 bases. The clonotype comes from an adult in good health. The CDR3 region has the DNA TGTGCCAGCAGACCTACTAGCGGGGGGGAAGAGACCCAGTACTTC. The encoded protein is CASRPTSGGEETQYF.